This TCR beta chain was sequenced during a study of shared clonotypes between healthy human individuals. General study points: Sampling used blood alone; tissue repertoires probably differ.

A note on this clone: The antigen is unknown.

Trimming removed 5 bases from V and 2 bases from J, with 15 bases in between. CDR3 size: 15 residues. CDR1 and CDR2 from the germline V gene are MDHEN and SYDVKM. Repertoires were generated with immunoSEQ multiplex PCR, while TCRdb's copy carries only in-frame clones and drops some. The sample contains fewer than 2.5 million clones, roughly 93% of which appear only once. The sequence came from a man aged 18-30 years in good health. Some clones in this sample may be carry-over from other donors' samples. The chain is built from TRBV28 and TRBJ1-1, with D maybe TRBD1 (5 bases). The material sequenced was naive CD4+ T cells from PBMCs. Subset: CD45RA+ positively selected. CDR3 loop: CASSPIGGFNTEAFF. Here the CDR3 DNA reads TGTGCCAGCAGTCCAATCGGGGGTTTCAACACTGAAGCTTTCTTT.